A single TCR beta chain is shown here with its context. Its antigen is not identified. Samples of blood were obtained at baseline, on cycle 4 day 1, and on cycle 7 day 1. The CDR3 runs 18 residues. Losses at the gene ends were 1 base for V and 6 bases for J; bases not matched to a gene: 13. CDR1 is SGHAT and CDR2 is FQNNGV in the germline V gene. This sample is drawn from a study of OX40 agonist ivuxolimab in advanced cancers. Study-wide background: Earlier treatment with anti-PD-1, anti-PD-L1 or anti-CTLA-4 was permitted, and less than 50% had received some.

The repertoire was sequenced with immunoSEQ multiplex PCR; TCRdb's copy has only in-frame clones and lacks some. The data show 45,000 or so clones, roughly 93% seen once. Findings of the study overall: CD4+ and CD8+ T cells in blood underwent clonal expansion by week 6 at 0.1 to 3.0 mg/kg.

The chain recombines TRBV11-2 with TRBJ1-3; TRBD1 agrees at 9 bases. The TCR was taken from an adult with an advanced solid tumor such as melanoma, head and neck, liver or kidney cancer. This specimen was CD4+ or CD8+ T cells sorted from blood, taken in a trial of the OX40 agonist ivuxolimab. The CDR3 spells CASSLVPPGQGIENTIYF. CDR3 DNA: TGTGCCAGCAGCTTAGTCCCGCCGGGACAGGGAATTGAAAACACCATATATTTT.